The rows below give T cell receptor beta chains drawn from one sample of a study of human T cells and chemical hapten exposure. One entry per CDR3 protein results from TCRdb running MiXCR on the 5' RACE reads. Among under 150,000 distinct CDR3 sequences listed, around a fifth were seen once. The receptors originated from a human donor in good health. CDR3s include the opening cysteine and the closing phenylalanine or tryptophan. A D gene is named only where the DNA matches it firmly. The size entry is marked missing in some rows and otherwise reads once, few, many or a size class.

cdr3_length | j_call | d_call | clone_size | v_call | cdr3_aa | cdr3_nt
13 | TRBJ1-1 | TRBD1 | NA | TRBV7-9 | CASSPNRGTEAFF | TGTGCCAGCAGCCCTAACAGGGGCACTGAAGCTTTCTTT
16 | TRBJ2-1 | NA | few | TRBV28 | CASSRPVNGRDNEQFF | TGTGCCAGCTCCAGGCCCGTGAACGGCCGAGACAATGAGCAGTTCTTC
16 | TRBJ1-2 | TRBD1 | NA | TRBV12-3/TRBV12-4 | CASSLVGQAKDYGYTF | TGTGCCAGCAGTTTGGTAGGACAGGCAAAGGACTATGGCTACACCTTC
15 | TRBJ2-7 | NA | many | TRBV10-3 | CAIRDPNRETYEQYF | TGTGCCATCAGGGACCCAAACAGGGAAACCTACGAGCAGTACTTC
14 | TRBJ2-7 | NA | few | TRBV28 | CASSLAGTTGEQYF | TGTGCCAGCAGTTTAGCCGGGACCACCGGAGAGCAGTACTTC
12 | TRBJ1-1 | NA | NA | TRBV18 | CASLGAPREAFF | TGTGCCAGCCTCGGTGCCCCTAGAGAAGCTTTCTTT
17 | TRBJ2-3 | TRBD2 | NA | TRBV7-2 | CASSLGRQRERRDTQYF | TGTGCCAGCAGCTTAGGACGTCAGCGGGAGAGGAGGGATACGCAGTATTTT
14 | TRBJ1-5 | TRBD1 | NA | TRBV6-6 | CASSPGQGGQPQHF | TGTGCCAGCAGCCCCGGACAGGGCGGTCAGCCCCAGCATTTT
14 | TRBJ1-1 | NA | few | TRBV7-8 | CASSLEFQGTEAFF | TGTGCCAGCAGCTTAGAATTCCAGGGTACTGAAGCTTTCTTT
15 | TRBJ2-7 | NA | NA | TRBV29-1 | CSVDGEAGSTYEQYF | TGCAGCGTTGATGGAGAGGCAGGGTCTACCTACGAGCAGTACTTC
17 | TRBJ1-6 | NA | few | TRBV12-3/TRBV12-4 | CASSLGVISSYNSPLHF | TGTGCCAGCAGTTTGGGGGTAATCAGCTCCTATAATTCACCCCTCCACTTT
13 | TRBJ2-3 | NA | few | TRBV30 | CAWSKGNTDTQYF | TGTGCCTGGAGTAAGGGTAACACAGATACGCAGTATTTT
17 | TRBJ1-4 | NA | few | TRBV18 | CASSLRPGGATNEKLFF | TGTGCCAGCTCATTGCGTCCCGGGGGCGCAACTAATGAAAAACTGTTTTTT
16 | TRBJ2-1 | NA | NA | TRBV9 | CASSVGADSSYNEQFF | TGTGCCAGCAGCGTCGGAGCGGACAGCTCCTACAATGAGCAGTTCTTC
15 | TRBJ1-2 | NA | few | TRBV27 | CASSLGQAANYGYTF | TGTGCCAGCAGTTTAGGGCAGGCCGCTAACTATGGCTACACCTTC
15 | TRBJ2-5 | NA | NA | TRBV9 | CASSVGGFEGGTQYF | TGTGCCAGCAGCGTAGGAGGCTTTGAGGGGGGGACCCAGTACTTC
14 | TRBJ2-7 | NA | many | TRBV5-1 | CASSLDPTRYEQYF | TGCGCCAGCAGCTTGGACCCTACACGTTACGAGCAGTACTTC
13 | TRBJ1-1 | NA | NA | TRBV6-6 | CAVGGGMNTEAFF | TGTGCCGTCGGGGGGGGAATGAACACTGAAGCTTTCTTT
14 | TRBJ1-2 | NA | few | TRBV6-5 | CASSYEGQRRGYTF | TGTGCCAGCAGTTACGAAGGACAGCGGAGAGGCTACACCTTC
16 | TRBJ1-3 | TRBD1 | NA | TRBV7-3 | CASSLSGRGYGNTIYF | TGTGCCAGCAGCTTATCCGGCAGGGGGTATGGAAACACCATATATTTT
14 | TRBJ1-1 | NA | NA | TRBV6-5 | CASSRWGDNTEAFF | TGTGCCAGCAGCCGCTGGGGGGATAACACTGAAGCTTTCTTT
15 | TRBJ2-1 | TRBD1 | few | TRBV27 | CASSPRQGAYNEQFF | TGTGCCAGCAGTCCTCGACAGGGGGCCTACAATGAGCAGTTCTTC
13 | TRBJ2-3 | NA | few | TRBV28 | CASSPGLTHTQYF | TGTGCCAGCAGTCCCGGACTCACCCATACGCAGTATTTT
16 | TRBJ2-1 | TRBD2 | once | TRBV7-2 | CASSLGTLAGVNEQFF | TGTGCCAGCAGCTTAGGGACACTAGCGGGTGTCAATGAGCAGTTCTTC
13 | TRBJ2-5 | NA | NA | TRBV27 | CASSSPHRRDQYF | TGTGCCAGCAGTTCACCACATAGAAGGGACCAGTACTTC
13 | TRBJ2-6 | NA | few | TRBV29-1 | CSVAGSGANVLTF | TGCAGCGTTGCAGGTTCTGGGGCCAACGTCCTGACTTTC
17 | TRBJ1-6 | NA | few | TRBV28 | CASSSGLTSSYNSPLHF | TGTGCCAGCAGTTCGGGACTTACCAGCTCCTATAATTCACCCCTCCACTTT
18 | TRBJ1-6 | NA | NA | TRBV5-1 | CASSLGRTRSSYNSPLHF | TGCGCCAGCAGCTTGGGACGGACGAGGAGCTCCTATAATTCACCCCTCCACTTT
16 | TRBJ2-1 | TRBD2 | NA | TRBV20-1 | CSARDPGGSPYNEQFF | TGCAGTGCTAGAGATCCTGGCGGGAGCCCTTACAATGAGCAGTTCTTC
14 | TRBJ2-5 | NA | NA | TRBV10-3 | CAISKATGSETQYF | TGTGCCATCAGCAAGGCAACAGGGTCGGAGACCCAGTACTTC
16 | TRBJ1-1 | NA | NA | TRBV7-2 | CASSPGGASMNTEAFF | TGTGCCAGCAGCCCAGGTGGGGCTTCAATGAACACTGAAGCTTTCTTT
16 | TRBJ1-5 | TRBD1 | few | TRBV12-3/TRBV12-4 | CASSPGQGKPSQPQHF | TGTGCCAGCAGTCCGGGACAGGGTAAGCCCAGCCAGCCCCAGCATTTT
17 | TRBJ2-1 | NA | few | TRBV11-1 | CASSLAVGLRGYNEQFF | TGTGCCAGCAGCTTAGCCGTAGGACTACGCGGTTACAATGAGCAGTTCTTC
17 | TRBJ1-4 | NA | few | TRBV29-1 | CSVEGREEGATNEKLFF | TGCAGCGTTGAAGGGAGGGAAGAGGGGGCAACTAATGAAAAACTGTTTTTT
15 | TRBJ2-7 | NA | NA | TRBV5-1 | CASSLLATSSYEQYF | TGCGCCAGCAGCTTGCTAGCGACGAGCTCCTACGAGCAGTACTTC
15 | TRBJ1-2 | TRBD1 | NA | TRBV5-1 | CASSSRTGGDYGYTF | TGCGCCAGCAGCTCTAGGACAGGGGGAGACTATGGCTACACCTTC
14 | TRBJ1-5 | NA | once | TRBV30 | CAWSVLGTNQPQHF | TGTGCCTGGAGTGTACTTGGGACGAATCAGCCCCAGCATTTT
15 | TRBJ2-5 | NA | few | TRBV20-1 | CSADRQAGYQETQYF | TGCAGTGCTGACAGACAGGCTGGGTACCAAGAGACCCAGTACTTC
14 | TRBJ1-1 | NA | NA | TRBV18 | CASSPSWGNTEAFF | TGTGCCAGCTCACCAAGCTGGGGGAACACTGAAGCTTTCTTT
16 | TRBJ1-3 | NA | few | TRBV10-3 | CAISGGQGSSGNTIYF | TGTGCCATCAGTGGAGGGCAGGGAAGCTCTGGAAACACCATATATTTT
13 | TRBJ2-7 | NA | NA | TRBV10-1 | CAPRDGFLYEQYF | TGCGCCCCCAGGGACGGCTTCTTGTACGAGCAGTACTTC
16 | TRBJ1-1 | TRBD1 | NA | TRBV20-1 | CSASSGTGVRDTEAFF | TGCAGTGCTAGTAGTGGGACAGGGGTCAGGGACACTGAAGCTTTCTTT
15 | TRBJ2-3 | NA | few | TRBV6-5 | CASSYLGQSTDTQYF | TGTGCCAGCAGTTACCTAGGACAGAGCACAGATACGCAGTATTTT
18 | TRBJ2-6 | NA | NA | TRBV7-2 | CASTLYGAPPSGANVLTF | TGTGCCAGCACCCTATACGGGGCTCCCCCATCTGGGGCCAACGTCCTGACTTTC
13 | TRBJ2-3 | NA | few | TRBV6-6 | CASSPPGEDTQYF | TGTGCCAGCAGTCCCCCGGGGGAGGATACGCAGTATTTT
13 | TRBJ1-2 | NA | few | TRBV3-1 | CASSLTDKYGYTF | TGTGCCAGCAGCCTGACGGACAAGTATGGCTACACCTTC